A single sample gave rise to the 24 T cell receptor beta chains below, sequenced in a study of shared clonotypes between healthy human individuals. Method: immunoSEQ multiplex PCR; TCRdb's copy keeps in-frame clones and lacks some. Among 2 million to 3 million clones, under 95% were seen once, and the ten largest hold 0.36%. The sequencing sample was made of naive CD4+ T cells from PBMCs. Sample subset: CD45RA+ positively selected. Receptors originate from a man between 18 and 35 years old in good health. Some clones in this sample may be carry-over from other donors' samples.

The chain links TRBV11-2 to TRBJ2-6; maybe TRBD2 (6 bases). CDR3 length equals 17 residues. From germline, CDR1 is SGHAT and CDR2 FQNNGV. Trimming removed 2 bases at V and 4 bases at J, with 15 bases between. Here the CDR3 reads CASSLMGGGSGANVLTF. Written as DNA, the CDR3 is TGTGCCAGCAGCTTAATGGGTGGAGGGTCCGGGGCCAACGTCCTGACTTTC.

The chain combines TRBV18 with TRBJ1-5; unclear D gene. The CDR3 totals 14 residues. Trimming removed 4 bases from V and 5 bases from J, with 12 bases in between. Per the germline V gene, CDR1 is KGHSH and CDR2 is LQKENI. The CDR3 loop is CASSLEGGDQPQHF. In nucleotides, the CDR3 is TGTGCCAGCTCACTGGAGGGTGGAGATCAGCCCCAGCATTTT.

The J gene is TRBJ1-3, the V gene TRBV28, with TRBD1 as a possible D gene (5 bases). V shed 3 bases and J shed 3 bases, with 18 bases lying between them. Per germline, CDR1 MDHEN and CDR2 SYDVKM. CDR3 length: 17 amino acids. CDR3 nucleotides: TGTGCCAGCAGTTTGACGGCAGGGCAGAGCATTGGAAACACCATATATTTT. Amino acids: CASSLTAGQSIGNTIYF.

The genes are TRBV10-3 and TRBJ2-7; no clear D. V shed 0 bases and J shed 1 base, with 16 bases lying between them. There are 17 residues in the CDR3. Germline V gene data show CDR1 as ENHRY and CDR2 as SYGVKD. CDR3 region: CAISESPGPRRSYEQYF. As DNA, the CDR3 is TGTGCCATCAGTGAGTCGCCTGGGCCACGGAGATCCTACGAGCAGTACTTC.

This clone has only one observation. V usage is TRBV25-1 and J usage is TRBJ2-6; TRBD1 aligns across 8 bases. The CDR3 is 18 amino acids. CDR1 is MGHDK and CDR2 is SYGVNS in the germline V gene. V was pared by 8 bases and J by 2 bases, with 14 bases of the junction left unmatched. CDR3 loop: CASWGRDRQEAGANVLTF. The CDR3 nucleotides read TGTGCCAGCTGGGGCAGGGACAGGCAAGAAGCTGGGGCCAACGTCCTGACTTTC.

J is TRBJ2-1 and V is TRBV9; TRBD2 is a possible D gene (6 bases). The CDR3 has 14 amino acids. The V end lost 1 base, the J end lost 6 bases, and 11 bases lay between the germline ends. The germline CDR1 and CDR2 sequences are SGDLS and YYNGEE. The CDR3 reads CASSVTGSGNEQFF. The CDR3 bases are TGTGCCAGCAGCGTAACCGGTAGCGGCAATGAGCAGTTCTTC.

The chain carries TRBV4-1 and TRBJ1-5, with D hard to call. The CDR3 is made up of 14 amino acids. Germline lookup yields CDR1 MGHRA and CDR2 YSYEKL. V gave up 2 bases and J gave up 2 bases, with 7 bases separating them. The DNA for the CDR3 is TGCGCCAGCAGCCAAATTGGCGGCAATCAGCCCCAGCATTTT. It translates to CASSQIGGNQPQHF.

The chain carries TRBV27 and TRBJ1-3; 7 bases are a match to TRBD1. Germline CDR1 and CDR2: MNHEY and SMNVEV (reference sequence). CDR3 length equals 16 residues. V was clipped by 4 bases and J by 4 bases; unmatched bases: 10. This CDR3 is CASSSSPTGHGNTIYF. The CDR3 nucleotides read TGTGCCAGCAGTTCCTCGCCGACAGGGCACGGAAACACCATATATTTT.

This clone was recorded once. The genes are TRBV6-1 and TRBJ2-7; D perhaps matches TRBD2 (5 bases). The CDR3 contains 14 residues. Germline V CDR1 and CDR2: MNHNS, SASEGT. Deletions cut 4 bases from V and 3 bases from J, with 13 bases between. CDR3: CASSARGLDYEQYF. The DNA of the CDR3 is TGTGCCAGCAGTGCCAGAGGGTTAGACTACGAGCAGTACTTC.

This clone appeared once. The V and J genes are TRBV5-6 and TRBJ1-1; TRBD1 might be the D (5 bases). CDR1 and CDR2 from the germline V gene are SGHDT and YYEEEE. The CDR3 consists of 11 residues. V was cut by 0 bases and J by 13 bases, with 10 bases left in between. CDR3: CASSLARGGFF. The CDR3 DNA sequence: TGTGCCAGCAGCTTGGCCCGGGGGGGTTTCTTT.

J is TRBJ2-7 and V is TRBV28; D not certain. The V end lost 5 bases, the J end lost 5 bases, and 10 bases lay between the germline ends. Germline-derived CDR1 and CDR2 are MDHEN and SYDVKM. There are 12 residues in the CDR3. This CDR3 reads CASSLIRDEQYF. The CDR3 coding sequence is TGTGCCAGCAGTCTAATCCGGGACGAGCAGTACTTC.

The chain carries TRBV19 and TRBJ1-2, with D unclear. V was trimmed by 8 bases and J by 0 bases, leaving 7 bases between them. This CDR3 has 12 amino acids. Germline loops: CDR1 LNHDA, CDR2 SQIVND (reference sequence). CDR3 sequence: CASLRPNYGYTF. CDR3 in DNA: TGTGCCAGTCTACGACCTAACTATGGCTACACCTTC. Full variable domain (remainder filled in from reference TRBV19 and TRBJ1-2): DGGITQSPKYLFRKEGQNVTLSCEQNLNHDAMYWYRQDPGQGLRLIYYSQIVNDFQKGDIAEGYSVSREKKESFPLTVTSAQKNPTAFYLCASLRPNYGYTFGSGTRLTVV.

This clone was counted a single time. The chain employs TRBV11-2 and TRBJ2-7; the match to TRBD2 covers 8 bases. The V segment lost 4 bases and the J segment 9 bases; nucleotides outside the gene matches: 11. Germline V lookup: CDR1 SGHAT, CDR2 FQNNGV. This CDR3 comprises 14 residues. The CDR3 coding sequence is TGTGCCAGCAGCTCTATCCGGGGGGGCAAGGCGCAGTACTTC. It yields the protein CASSSIRGGKAQYF.

DNA for the CDR3: TGTGCCAGCAGCCAAGATCGGGGACAGGGATACAATGAGCAGTTCTTC. Translated, it gives CASSQDRGQGYNEQFF. This chain connects TRBV4-2 to TRBJ2-1; TRBD1 aligns across 9 bases. CDR3 size: 16 residues. Looked up from germline, CDR1 is LGHNA and CDR2 is YNFKEQ. V shed 0 bases, J shed 4 bases, and the junction held 4 bases outside the gene matches.

The chain recombines TRBV11-2 with TRBJ2-3; TRBD2 might be the D (6 bases). The V end lost 4 bases, the J end lost 4 bases, and 21 bases lay between the germline ends. This CDR3 is 17 amino acids long. Germline V gene data show CDR1 as SGHAT and CDR2 as FQNNGV. CDR3 in DNA: TGTGCCAGCAGCTCTAGTGGTTGGGAGCGGAGGGCAGATACGCAGTATTTT. It translates to CASSSSGWERRADTQYF.

The chain links TRBV6-1 to TRBJ1-1, with 10 bases fitting TRBD1. Unmatched junction bases numbered 9, after V lost 6 bases and J lost 5 bases. Germline V gives CDR1 MNHNS, CDR2 SASEGT. CDR3 length equals 15 residues. CDR3 loop: CASSRQGARKTEAFF. The CDR3 region has the DNA TGTGCCAGCAGCCGACAGGGGGCGAGAAAAACTGAAGCTTTCTTT.

The chain uses TRBV5-1 and TRBJ2-2; 11 bases are shared with TRBD1. The CDR3 is made up of 16 amino acids. Germline-derived CDR1 and CDR2 are SGHRS and YFSETQ. With 1 base clipped from V and 6 bases from J, the junction kept 5 bases outside the gene matches. The CDR3 spells CASSLLDRGLSGELFF. CDR3 DNA: TGCGCCAGCAGCTTGCTGGACAGGGGGCTGTCCGGGGAGCTGTTTTTT.

This clone has only one observation. The V gene is TRBV18, the J gene TRBJ2-7; 8 bases align to TRBD2. This CDR3 comprises 14 residues. Germline CDR1 reads KGHSH; CDR2 reads LQKENI. J lost 7 bases, V lost 2 bases, and 7 bases had no gene match. CDR3 sequence: CASSPSRLAGEQYF. The CDR3 DNA follows: TGTGCCAGCTCACCAAGCCGATTAGCGGGGGAGCAGTACTTC.

The chain has TRBV2 and TRBJ1-5; D remains ambiguous. Trimming removed 8 bases at V and 4 bases at J, with 18 bases between. Germline CDR1 is SNHLY and CDR2 is FYNNEI. The CDR3 spans 15 residues. DNA for the CDR3: TGTGCCAGCGGGCCCCGACTTGGAACAAATCAGCCCCAGCATTTT. It specifies CASGPRLGTNQPQHF.

The J gene is TRBJ2-7, the V gene TRBV7-2; TRBD1 agrees at 7 bases. The CDR3 length is 15 residues. Germline V gives CDR1 SGHTA, CDR2 FQGNSA. V lost 3 bases and J lost 3; bases outside the gene matches: 8. In nucleotides, the CDR3 is TGTGCCAGCAGCTTCGGGACAGACCGAGACTACGAGCAGTACTTC. This sequence encodes CASSFGTDRDYEQYF.

V usage is TRBV11-2 and J usage is TRBJ2-7; TRBD2 aligns across 12 bases. The CDR3 is made up of 15 amino acids. The germline gives CDR1 SGHAT, CDR2 FQNNGV. J was trimmed by 4 bases and V by 5 bases; bases with no gene match: 6. The CDR3 loop is CASSETSGSVYEQYF. CDR3 sequence (DNA): TGTGCCAGCAGCGAGACTAGCGGGAGTGTGTACGAGCAGTACTTC.

CDR3 protein: CASSSIINRDTEAFF. CDR3 nucleotides: TGTGCCAGCAGCTCGATCATTAATAGGGACACTGAAGCTTTCTTT. The chain is built from TRBV5-4 and TRBJ1-1; D remains unclear. The germline V and J ends were trimmed by 3 bases and 3 bases, with 15 bases remaining between them. This CDR3 is built from 15 residues. Germline assignment: CDR1 SGHNT and CDR2 YYREEE (reference sequence).

The chain is built from TRBV6-5 and TRBJ1-5, with D unclear. Germline V gene sequence: CDR1 MNHEY, CDR2 SVGAGI. With 8 bases removed from V and 3 bases from J, the gap between germline ends came to 11 bases. The CDR3 totals 13 residues. The CDR3 region is CASVRANNQPQHF. The CDR3 DNA reads TGTGCCAGCGTGAGAGCCAACAATCAGCCCCAGCATTTT.

V gene TRBV29-1 combines with J gene TRBJ2-1, with 11 bases fitting TRBD2. This CDR3 has 14 amino acids. Per the germline V gene, CDR1 is SQVTM and CDR2 is ANQGSEA. V lost 5 bases to trimming and J lost 4 bases; unmatched junction nucleotides: 4. The CDR3 DNA follows: TGCAGCGTTCAACTAGCGGGAGAATACAATGAGCAGTTCTTC. It specifies CSVQLAGEYNEQFF.